This T cell receptor beta chain was recorded in a study of T cell responses to AZD1222 COVID-19 vaccine. Study outcomes and limitations: Unmutated regions of variants are reportedly targeted by nearly half of spike-specific TCRs.

Here immunoSEQ multiplex PCR was the method, and the copy in TCRdb shows in-frame clones only, minus some. The data show some 130,000 clones, with 65% to 90% seen just once and more than 20% held by the top ten. The germline CDR1 and CDR2 sequences are MNHNS and SASEGT. The V end lost 3 bases, the J end lost 4 bases, and 9 bases lay between the germline ends. The length of the CDR3 is 13 residues. In this sample, this clone turned up once. What it binds is not known. This TCR came from an adult in good health. Sample: peripheral blood, taken on day 0 of AZD1222 vaccination. This chain connects TRBV6-1 to TRBJ1-2; no clear D gene. The CDR3 nucleotides are TGTGCCAGCAGTGAGGGAGGAAGCTATGGCTACACCTTC. It encodes CASSEGGSYGYTF.